This is a list of T cell receptor beta chains from one sample in a study of CD8+ T cells in alopecia areata. Sequencing used immunoSEQ multiplex PCR; TCRdb keeps in-frame clones, though not all of them. The sample has about 220,000 clones; more than 45% are singletons. The sequenced sample was CD4+ T cells sorted from blood, obtained at week 4, from a patient treated with tofacitinib. The source is a human donor with alopecia areata. CDR3s include the opening cysteine and the closing phenylalanine or tryptophan. D genes are given only for firm matches. Not all rows give a size; the values are once, few, many and, for expanded clones, a class.

J,D,size,V,DNA,CDR3
TRBJ2-3,.,.,TRBV11-3,TGTGCCAGCAGCCCTAGCACAGATACGCAGTATTTT,CASSPSTDTQYF
TRBJ2-5,TRBD1,.,TRBV7-7,TGTGCCAGCAGCTTGGACAGGGTAGAGACCCAGTACTTC,CASSLDRVETQYF
TRBJ1-2,.,few,TRBV29-1,TGCAGCGTTGTACAAGGGGCGGTGGGCTATGGCTACACCTTC,CSVVQGAVGYGYTF
TRBJ1-1,.,.,TRBV11-1,TGTGCCAGCAGCCCCGGACGGGAATCGAACAATGAAGCTTTCTTT,CASSPGRESNNEAFF
TRBJ2-7,.,few,TRBV29-1,TGCAGCGTTCAAGGCAATTCCAACGAGCAGTACTTC,CSVQGNSNEQYF
TRBJ2-5,.,.,TRBV7-2,TGTGCCAGCCGCGAGGCTCTCCAAGAGACCCAGTACTTC,CASREALQETQYF
TRBJ1-1,.,.,TRBV29-1,TGCAGCGTTGCCCCAGCGAACACTGAAGCTTTCTTT,CSVAPANTEAFF
TRBJ2-5,.,.,TRBV29-1,TGCAGCGTTGAAGATTGGGCAGGGCGGCAGACCCAGTACTTC,CSVEDWAGRQTQYF
TRBJ1-6,.,.,TRBV27,TGTGCCAGCAGTGTGGGCGGGTCCGGTTCACCCCTCCACTTT,CASSVGGSGSPLHF
TRBJ1-2,.,.,TRBV30,TGTGCCTGGAAGGAGCGGGGAGCTAACTATGGCTACACCTTC,CAWKERGANYGYTF
TRBJ2-7,.,.,TRBV29-1,TGCAGCGTTGGGCGGGACCCACCGTCGTACGAGCAGTACTTC,CSVGRDPPSYEQYF
TRBJ2-5,.,.,TRBV7-9,TGTGCCAGCAGCTTAGGGGCAGGGGGGCACGAGACCCAGTACTTC,CASSLGAGGHETQYF
TRBJ2-4,.,.,TRBV9,TGTGCCAGCAGCGTAGGAGAGGGCAGGGAAGGTTTACTGGCCAAAAACATTCAGTACTTC,CASSVGEGREGLLAKNIQYF
TRBJ2-7,.,once,TRBV5-1,TGCGCCAGCAGCTTGGTTCCAGGGTTAGGCTACGAGCAGTACTTC,CASSLVPGLGYEQYF
TRBJ1-5,.,.,TRBV9,TGTGCCAGCAGCGGCCCAGGGTCAAGCAATCAGCCCCAGCATTTT,CASSGPGSSNQPQHF
TRBJ2-3,.,.,TRBV11-1,TGTGCCAGCAGCTTAGCCGGGAGCACAGATACGCAGTATTTT,CASSLAGSTDTQYF
TRBJ2-5,.,.,TRBV30,TGTGCCTGGAGCCCAGGCCGAGAGACCCAGTACTTC,CAWSPGRETQYF
TRBJ2-1,TRBD2,.,TRBV7-9,TGTGCCAGCAGCTTAGTTCTTTCGGGGGGGCTTCCTGAGCAGTTCTTC,CASSLVLSGGLPEQFF
TRBJ1-2,.,.,TRBV28,TGTGCCAGCAGTTACACGGGGGTCTATGGCTACACCTTC,CASSYTGVYGYTF
TRBJ2-6,.,.,TRBV30,TGTGCCTGGAGTGTACGGAAAGGGGCGACTGGGGCCAACGTCCTGACTTTC,CAWSVRKGATGANVLTF
TRBJ2-5,.,.,TRBV5-6,TGTGCCAGCAGCTTGGTTGATCAAGAGACCCAGTACTTC,CASSLVDQETQYF
TRBJ2-7,TRBD1,.,TRBV29-1,TGCAGCGTTGAGGGGACAGGGGTTCCCTACGAGCAGTACTTC,CSVEGTGVPYEQYF
TRBJ2-1,TRBD2,.,TRBV30,TGTGCCTGGAGTGCTAGCGGGTCCCCGGAGCAGTTCTTC,CAWSASGSPEQFF
TRBJ1-1,.,.,TRBV11-2,TGTGCCAGCAGCTCTTTTGAGGGCACTGAAGCTTTCTTT,CASSSFEGTEAFF
TRBJ2-7,TRBD1,once,TRBV30,TGTGCCTGGAGTAGGGACAGGGGGTACGAGCAGTACTTC,CAWSRDRGYEQYF
TRBJ1-2,.,.,TRBV6-5,TGTGCCAGCAGTTACTCGACAGTAAGCAGGGACGGCTACACCTTC,CASSYSTVSRDGYTF
TRBJ2-7,.,once,TRBV27,TGTGCCAGCAGTTCAAGACACATCTACGAGCAGTACTTC,CASSSRHIYEQYF
TRBJ1-4,.,.,TRBV27,TGTGCCACCCGACTCAAACAGGGTGCAAAACTGTTTTTT,CATRLKQGAKLFF
TRBJ2-1,TRBD1,.,TRBV10-3,TGTGCCATCAGTGAGAAAACACAGGGGGCGTACAATGAGCAGTTCTTC,CAISEKTQGAYNEQFF
TRBJ2-7,TRBD1,many,TRBV10-1,TGCGCCAGCAGTGAGGTACCCTTGGGACAGGGTTCCTACGAGCAGTACTTC,CASSEVPLGQGSYEQYF
TRBJ2-1,.,.,TRBV5-5,TGTGCCAGCAGCCCGAGGGGGGGCCGGCGTTTAGATGAGCAGTTCTTC,CASSPRGGRRLDEQFF
TRBJ1-5,.,.,TRBV5-6,TGTGCCAGCAGCAACGGACAGCTCAGCAATCAGCCCCAGCATTTT,CASSNGQLSNQPQHF
TRBJ1-2,TRBD1,.,TRBV7-9,TGTGCCAGCAGCGATTCGGACAGGGGTACCTATGGCTACACCTTC,CASSDSDRGTYGYTF
TRBJ2-3,.,.,TRBV2,TGTGCCAGCAGTGACCCGCTAGCAAGATCCACAGATACGCAGTATTTT,CASSDPLARSTDTQYF
TRBJ1-2,.,.,TRBV7-2,TGTGCCAGCAGCTTAGAGCTGCCTGGCTACACCTTC,CASSLELPGYTF
TRBJ2-7,.,.,TRBV6-5,TGTGCCAGCAGTTACTCCACAGCTTACGAGCAGTACTTC,CASSYSTAYEQYF
TRBJ2-7,.,few,TRBV29-1,TGCAGCGTTGAAGTTATGATTCATGGGGTCAGGTTAAACTCCTACGAGCAGTACTTC,CSVEVMIHGVRLNSYEQYF
TRBJ2-5,.,.,TRBV9,TGTGCCAGCTCCCCCCCCGAAGCGTTCGAGACCCAGTACTTC,CASSPPEAFETQYF
TRBJ2-3,TRBD1,.,TRBV10-2,TGCGCCAGCAGGATCTTGACAGGGGGGTCAGATACGCAGTATTTT,CASRILTGGSDTQYF
TRBJ2-5,TRBD2,.,TRBV6-5,TGTGCCAGCAACCCACGACTAGCGCGGGAGACCCAGTACTTC,CASNPRLARETQYF
TRBJ1-2,.,few,TRBV29-1,TGCAGCGTTGAAAGGGGGGATACCTATGGCTACACCTTC,CSVERGDTYGYTF
TRBJ2-1,TRBD2,many,TRBV7-2,TGTGCCAGCAGCTTAGACAGGACTAGCGGCGAGCAGTTCTTC,CASSLDRTSGEQFF
TRBJ1-1,.,.,TRBV30,TGTGCCTGGAGTACAGGGAGCCCTGAAGCTTTCTTT,CAWSTGSPEAFF
TRBJ2-6,.,few,TRBV7-3,TGTGCCAGCAGCTTAGGGCCCGTACAAGCGAACTCTGGGGCCAACGTCCTGACTTTC,CASSLGPVQANSGANVLTF
TRBJ2-7,TRBD2,.,TRBV7-2,TGTGCCAGCAGCTTAGGGACTAGCGGACCCTACGAGCAGTACTTC,CASSLGTSGPYEQYF
TRBJ2-2,.,.,TRBV30,TGTGCCTGGAGTGTAGCACAGTTGGGCACCGGGGAGCTGTTTTTT,CAWSVAQLGTGELFF